This TCR beta chain was found in a study of T cell repertoires in cytomegalovirus infection. Study-level information: Recently identified HLA-C-restricted CMV epitopes were used, and well-studied HLA-B-restricted CMV epitopes were used as well. Through public TCR beta signatures, both CMV infection and matching HLA type were indicated. Study outcomes and limitations: Summed frequency of shared TCR beta families picked out CMV carriers who also had the relevant HLA. Clonotypes of TCR beta that were HLA-C-restricted and CMV-specific dominated the ex vivo response.

In its sample, this clonotype was seen a few times. As yet, its antigen is unknown. TCRdb used MiXCR to reprocess the reads, holding one entry per CDR3 protein. The table has some 500,000 distinct CDR3 sequences, roughly a third seen once. The receptor was isolated from a human donor in good health (CMV status not recorded). Some clones in this sample may be carry-over from other donors' samples. The material sequenced was cultured PBMCs, taken from culture after CMV antigen stimulation.

The CDR3 DNA is TGTGCCAGCAGCCAAAGGGGGGGGCCCCAGCATTTT. This translates into CASSQRGGPQHF. This rearrangement joins TRBV5-6 to TRBJ1-5; weak D call: TRBD1 (6 bases). Looked up from germline, CDR1 is SGHDT and CDR2 is YYEEEE. V dropped 4 bases and J dropped 9 bases, with 11 bases sitting between them. The CDR3 covers 12 residues.